This T cell receptor beta chain was found in a study of CD8 T cells in Susac syndrome. Sequencing of TCR beta was performed on blood CD8+ T cells and on blood CD4+ T cells. Healthy donors, matched for age and sex, constituted the control group. Study-level results: The study recognized that the number of individuals in its TCR sequencing and HLA analysis was relatively small.

The CDR3 is made up of 12 amino acids. CDR1 SGHNT and CDR2 YENEEA come from the germline V gene. The ends were cut back, 5 bases at V and 10 bases at J, with 14 bases in the middle. Reverse transcription used about 0.45 to 1 ug RNA and random hexamers. TCR beta CDR3 was amplified by immunoSEQ multiplex PCR. This amplification extended across 54 Vbeta and 13 Jbeta segments. One entry per CDR3 protein results from TCRdb running MiXCR on the immunoSEQ multiplex PCR reads. The table records 150,000 to 200,000 distinct CDR3 sequences, about 93% of them present only once. In the case of this clonotype: Its target is not known.

The clonotype originates from a human donor in good health. Sequencing input: CD4+ T cells from PBMCs. The V call is TRBV11-3, the J call TRBJ1-1; D not resolved. The CDR3: CASSQKGGGAFF. CDR3 nucleotide sequence: TGTGCCAGCAGCCAAAAGGGTGGCGGAGCTTTCTTT.